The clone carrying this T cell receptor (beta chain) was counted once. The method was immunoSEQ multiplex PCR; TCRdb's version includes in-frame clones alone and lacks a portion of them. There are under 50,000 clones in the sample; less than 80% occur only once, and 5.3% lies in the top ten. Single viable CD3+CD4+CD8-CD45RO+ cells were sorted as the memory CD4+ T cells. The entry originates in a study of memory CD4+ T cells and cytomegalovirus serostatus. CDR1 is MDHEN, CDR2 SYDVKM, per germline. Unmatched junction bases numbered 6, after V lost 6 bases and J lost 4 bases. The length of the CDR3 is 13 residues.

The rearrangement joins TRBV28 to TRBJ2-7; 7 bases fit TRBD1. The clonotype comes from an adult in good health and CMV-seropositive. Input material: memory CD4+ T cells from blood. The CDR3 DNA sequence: TGTGCCAGCAGATCCCAGGGGGTATACGAGCAGTACTTC. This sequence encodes CASRSQGVYEQYF. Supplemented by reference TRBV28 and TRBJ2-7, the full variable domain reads DVKVTQSSRYLVKRTGEKVFLECVQDMDHENMFWYRQDPGLGLRLIYFSYDVKMKEKGDIPEGYSVSREKKERFSLILESASTNQTSMYLCASRSQGVYEQYFGPGTRLTVT.